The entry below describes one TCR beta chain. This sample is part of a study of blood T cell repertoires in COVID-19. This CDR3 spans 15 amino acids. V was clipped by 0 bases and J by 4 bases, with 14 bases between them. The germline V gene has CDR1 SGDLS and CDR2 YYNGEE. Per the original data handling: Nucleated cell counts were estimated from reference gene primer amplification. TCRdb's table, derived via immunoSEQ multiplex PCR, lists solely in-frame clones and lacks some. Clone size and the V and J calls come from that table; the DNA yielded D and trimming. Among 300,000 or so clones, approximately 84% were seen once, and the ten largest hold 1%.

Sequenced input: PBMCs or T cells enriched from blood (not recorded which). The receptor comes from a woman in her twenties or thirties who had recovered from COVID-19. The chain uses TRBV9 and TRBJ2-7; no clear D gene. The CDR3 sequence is CASSVAEARFYEQYF. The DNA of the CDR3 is TGTGCCAGCAGCGTAGCGGAAGCTAGGTTTTACGAGCAGTACTTC.